These 2 T cell receptor beta chains were sequenced from one sample in a study of control samples from healthy donors and cancer patients. Method: immunoSEQ multiplex PCR; TCRdb's copy keeps in-frame clones and lacks some. The sample holds roughly 400,000 clones, over 75% seen once. The sample comprised PBMCs. All receptors come from a man in his forties or fifties with head and neck cancer.

The rearrangement links TRBV4-1 to TRBJ1-5; D might be TRBD1 (6 bases). Germline loops: CDR1 MGHRA, CDR2 YSYEKL. This CDR3 comprises 15 residues. V shed 5 bases and J shed 3 bases, with 14 bases lying between them. The CDR3 protein is CASSKGHGDNQPQHF. In DNA form, the CDR3 reads TGCGCCAGCAGCAAGGGACACGGAGACAATCAGCCCCAGCATTTT.

The rearrangement links TRBV15 to TRBJ1-3, with D possibly TRBD1 on 5 matching bases. Trimming cost V 4 bases and J 0 bases, with 10 bases left between them. In germline, CDR1 is LNHNV, CDR2 YYDKDF (reference sequence). This CDR3 contains 15 residues. The CDR3 sequence is CATSNAGISGNTIYF. The CDR3 coding sequence is TGTGCCACCAGCAATGCAGGGATCTCTGGAAACACCATATATTTT.